The 25 T cell receptor beta chains below come from one sample, sequenced in a study of blood T cells in healthy people across ages. Primed by a sample-barcoded 5' primer and a J-beta primer mix, a second PCR proceeded for about 7 to 12 cycles. TCRdb reprocessed the 5' RACE reads via MiXCR and lists one record per CDR3 protein. The table lists 550,000 to 600,000 distinct CDR3 sequences, around 50% of them singletons, with roughly 25% in the top ten. Source material: blood. These TCRs come from a man older than 75 in good health.

The chain has TRBV15 and TRBJ2-7; 10 bases match TRBD2. V lost 3 bases and J lost 11; bases outside the gene matches: 4. The CDR3 extends over 12 amino acids. Germline values: CDR1 LNHNV, CDR2 YYDKDF (reference sequence). CDR3 protein: CATSSSGRKKYF. CDR3 DNA: TGTGCCACCAGCAGTAGCGGGAGGAAGAAGTACTTC.

This clonotype was observed a handful of times. This chain links TRBV7-9 with TRBJ2-4; D is uncertain. The CDR3 spans 14 residues. With 5 bases removed from V and 8 bases from J, the gap between germline ends came to 16 bases. Germline values: CDR1 SEHNR, CDR2 FQNEAQ (reference sequence). CDR3 sequence (DNA): TGTGCCAGCAGCCCTACAGTTTTACCAGACATTCAGTACTTC. Its protein product is CASSPTVLPDIQYF.

J is TRBJ1-2 and V is TRBV20-1, with TRBD1 matching over 8 bases. Germline-derived CDR1 and CDR2 are DFQATT and SNEGSKA (reference sequence). The CDR3 has 15 amino acids. V dropped 3 bases and J dropped 4; count of bases not matched to a gene: 10. CDR3 DNA sequence: TGCAGTGCTAGTAAGCAGGGGGCGCTGGGCTATGGCTACACCTTC. Protein product: CSASKQGALGYGYTF.

The chain carries TRBV7-2 and TRBJ2-5; 7 positions match TRBD1. CDR1 and CDR2 from the germline V gene are SGHTA and FQGNSA. This CDR3 is built from 16 residues. V was clipped by 3 bases and J by 2 bases; unmatched bases: 9. The CDR3 reads CASSFSSTGWQETQYF. The DNA of the CDR3 is TGTGCCAGCAGCTTTTCCTCGACAGGGTGGCAAGAGACCCAGTACTTC.

This clonotype was detected ten times or more. J is TRBJ2-3 and V is TRBV7-2; 15 bases line up with TRBD2. Losses at the gene ends were 3 bases for V and 6 bases for J; bases not matched to a gene: 1. The germline V gene has CDR1 SGHTA and CDR2 FQGNSA. The CDR3 runs 15 residues. CDR3: CASSLGLAGGDTQYF. The CDR3 DNA follows: TGTGCCAGCAGCTTGGGACTAGCGGGAGGTGATACGCAGTATTTT.

The chain links TRBV12-3 or TRBV12-4 to TRBJ2-1; D call uncertain. This CDR3 is built from 14 residues. V was clipped by 0 bases and J by 10 bases, with 13 bases between them. DNA of the CDR3: TGTGCCAGCAGTTTAGCGGTGGCTAGTGGCGAGCAGTTCTTC. The encoded protein is CASSLAVASGEQFF.

This clonotype came up a few times. This chain connects TRBV5-1 to TRBJ1-2, with unresolved D. Germline CDR1 reads SGHRS; CDR2 reads YFSETQ. Trimming stripped 4 bases from V and 4 bases from J, with 8 bases between. The CDR3 has 12 amino acids. The CDR3 protein is CASSAETYGYTF. The DNA for the CDR3 is TGCGCCAGCAGCGCCGAAACCTATGGCTACACCTTC.

CDR3 amino acids: CSASSRPYEQYF. The CDR3 bases are TGCAGTGCTAGTTCAAGGCCCTACGAGCAGTACTTC. The chain has TRBV20-1 and TRBJ2-7; D is uncertain. V gave up 3 bases and J gave up 2 bases, with 8 bases separating them. Germline CDR1 and CDR2: DFQATT and SNEGSKA (reference sequence). This CDR3 region has 12 residues.

This clonotype was found many times. This chain joins TRBV6-5 and TRBJ2-5; 8 positions agree with TRBD1. The CDR3 extends over 15 amino acids. The trim removed 2 bases at V and 5 bases at J, leaving 7 bases unmatched. Germline V gives CDR1 MNHEY, CDR2 SVGAGI. The CDR3 nucleotides are TGTGCCAGCAGTTACCAGGGGGCGCAGGGGGAGACCCAGTACTTC. It translates to CASSYQGAQGETQYF.

The gene calls are TRBV7-2 and TRBJ2-7; 13 bases agree with TRBD2. This CDR3 has 16 amino acids. The germline V gene has CDR1 SGHTA and CDR2 FQGNSA. The V and J ends lost 3 bases and 0 bases, in that order; junction bases with no gene match: 2. The CDR3 spells CASSLGLAGTSYEQYF. CDR3 nucleotides: TGTGCCAGCAGCTTGGGACTAGCGGGGACCTCCTACGAGCAGTACTTC.

This clonotype was counted ten times or more. The chain is built from TRBV6-6 and TRBJ1-6; D possibly corresponds to TRBD1 (5 bases). The CDR3 length is 13 residues. The V end was cut by 8 bases, the J end by 10 bases, with 15 bases between. From germline, CDR1 is MNHNY and CDR2 SVGAGI (reference sequence). CDR3: CASRDGFRSPLHF. CDR3 DNA sequence: TGTGCCAGCCGGGACGGATTCAGGTCACCCCTCCACTTT.

This clonotype was seen only a few times. The chain uses TRBV29-1 and TRBJ2-1, with TRBD1 matching 11 bases. The CDR3 runs to 15 residues. J gave up 6 bases and V 4 bases, and 8 bases lay outside the gene matches. Germline CDR1 and CDR2: SQVTM and ANQGSEA. The CDR3 coding sequence is TGCAGCGTTGGGTCGTGGGGACAGGGGGTCAATGAGCAGTTCTTC. This translates into CSVGSWGQGVNEQFF.

The rearrangement joins TRBV20-1 to TRBJ2-7; TRBD1 aligns across 10 bases. V was clipped by 5 bases and J by 3 bases; unmatched bases: 7. From germline, CDR1 is DFQATT and CDR2 SNEGSKA (reference sequence). The CDR3 totals 14 residues. CDR3 sequence reads: CSASTGGGGYEQYF. CDR3 sequence (DNA): TGCAGTGCTTCGACAGGGGGCGGAGGCTACGAGCAGTACTTC.

The chain employs TRBV7-2 and TRBJ2-7; D is ambiguous. Trimming cost V 2 bases and J 0 bases, with 11 bases left between them. The CDR3 has 15 amino acids. Germline V CDR1 and CDR2: SGHTA, FQGNSA. The CDR3 bases are TGTGCCAGCAGCTTATCCGAGGCCGGCTCCTACGAGCAGTACTTC. It translates to CASSLSEAGSYEQYF.

This clonotype came up a few times. The rearrangement uses TRBV6-2 or TRBV6-3 and TRBJ2-1; 14 bases line up with TRBD2. CDR1 is MNHEY and CDR2 is SVGEGT in the germline V gene. This CDR3 contains 15 residues. V lost 6 bases and J lost 9; bases outside the gene matches: 7. The CDR3 DNA follows: TGTGCCAGCAGCCACCGGACTAGCGGGAGGTTTGAGCAGTTCTTC. Its protein is CASSHRTSGRFEQFF.

The V and J genes are TRBV12-3 or TRBV12-4 and TRBJ2-1, with TRBD2 identical over 13 bases. V trimming: 2 bases; J trimming: 15 bases; junction bases outside the gene matches: 7. This CDR3 region has 14 residues. Here the CDR3 DNA reads TGTGCCAGCAGTTTAAGGACTAGCGGGAGCAGCCGGTTCTTC. Translation: CASSLRTSGSSRFF.

V is TRBV7-8 and J is TRBJ2-5, with 9 positions matching TRBD1. CDR3 length equals 16 residues. CDR1 SGHVS and CDR2 FQNEAQ come from the germline V gene. Trimming removed 4 bases from V and 5 bases from J; junction bases left unmatched: 11. CDR3 in amino acids: CASSSPGGQGIETQYF. The CDR3 bases are TGTGCCAGCAGCTCCCCGGGGGGACAGGGAATTGAGACCCAGTACTTC.

This clonotype showed up just a few times. The chain joins TRBV7-2 to TRBJ2-1; 9 nucleotides line up with TRBD2. This CDR3 contains 17 residues. Trimming took 1 base from V and 0 from J; bases not matched to a gene: 4. Per the germline V gene, CDR1 is SGHTA and CDR2 is FQGNSA. Here the CDR3 reads CASSLDVAGDSYNEQFF. CDR3 DNA: TGTGCCAGCAGCTTAGATGTAGCGGGAGACTCCTACAATGAGCAGTTCTTC.

The genes are TRBV12-3 or TRBV12-4 and TRBJ2-3; TRBD2 aligns across 8 bases. This CDR3 region has 14 residues. Germline trimming cut 8 bases from V and 4 bases from J; bases unmatched to any gene: 8. CDR3 coding DNA: TGTGCCAGCCGGGCGGGGGGATTCCCAGATACGCAGTATTTT. Protein product: CASRAGGFPDTQYF.

V usage is TRBV4-1 and J usage is TRBJ2-3; no clear D. Deletions cut 1 base from V and 3 bases from J, with 11 bases between. Germline CDR1 MGHRA, CDR2 YSYEKL. The length of the CDR3 is 15 residues. The CDR3 nucleotides read TGCGCCAGCAGCCAAGGAGCAGCTAGGACAGATACGCAGTATTTT. Translated, it gives CASSQGAARTDTQYF.

CDR3 nucleotides: TGTGCCAGCAGCTTTTCGTTGGGGTCGGGGACAGATACGCAGTATTTT. Translating gives CASSFSLGSGTDTQYF. The gene calls are TRBV7-2 and TRBJ2-3, with a possible D match to TRBD2 (5 bases). The CDR3 sequence is 16 residues long. The V end lost 3 bases, the J end lost 3 bases, and 16 bases lay between the germline ends. Per germline, CDR1 SGHTA and CDR2 FQGNSA.

The genes are TRBV15 and TRBJ2-6; D remains ambiguous. The V and J ends lost 1 base and 0 bases respectively, with 7 bases between them. The CDR3 loop spans 16 amino acids. Germline V lookup: CDR1 LNHNV, CDR2 YYDKDF (reference sequence). CDR3 amino acids: CATSRGLSSGANVLTF. Written as DNA, the CDR3 is TGTGCCACCAGCAGAGGTCTCAGCTCTGGGGCCAACGTCCTGACTTTC.

The chain combines TRBV29-1 with TRBJ2-1; D call uncertain. The germline V gene has CDR1 SQVTM and CDR2 ANQGSEA. The CDR3 extends over 15 amino acids. Between the trimmed V and J ends, which lost 6 bases and 8 bases, there was a span of 23 bases. The CDR3 here is CSVVGSTPYIDEQFF. CDR3 nucleotides: TGCAGCGTGGTCGGATCGACCCCTTATATCGATGAGCAGTTCTTC.

This sequence joins TRBV20-1 and TRBJ1-1; D is unclear. This CDR3 comprises 14 residues. Germline CDR1 DFQATT, CDR2 SNEGSKA (reference sequence). V dropped 6 bases and J dropped 7 bases, with 21 bases sitting between them. The CDR3 loop reads CSARNRASEIEAFF. For the CDR3, the DNA is TGCAGTGCCCGTAATCGGGCCAGTGAGATTGAAGCTTTCTTT.

The sample holds a few counts of this clonotype. The chain couples TRBV12-5 to TRBJ2-7; possibly TRBD1 for D (6 bases). Germline V lookup: CDR1 LGHNT, CDR2 FRNRAP. The length of the CDR3 is 15 residues. Trimming pared 5 bases from V and 3 bases from J, leaving 17 bases between. The CDR3 here is CASGDRPGHNYEQYF. DNA of the CDR3: TGTGCTAGTGGTGATCGACCGGGACACAACTACGAGCAGTACTTC.